These T cell receptor beta chains were read from a single sample in a study of blood T cell repertoires in COVID-19. Here immunoSEQ multiplex PCR was the method, and the copy in TCRdb shows in-frame clones only, minus some. The data contain under 500,000 clones, around 89% of them seen just once; the ten biggest clones take up 4.3%. The sequencing input was peripheral blood. These receptors came from a woman between 25 and 40 years old with acute or convalescent COVID-19. Each CDR3 is given with its conserved first and last residue. D genes are given only for firm matches. Some rows have no size entry. The others give once, few or many, or a class for an expanded clone.

>NA|NA|TRBJ2-7|TRBV6-1
CASSEYVGSYEQYF
TGTGCCAGCAGTGAATACGTCGGTTCCTACGAGCAGTACTTC
>NA|NA|TRBJ1-1|TRBV6-6
CASSSTRRGSTEAFF
TGTGCCAGCAGTTCCACGCGGCGAGGGAGTACTGAAGCTTTCTTT
>NA|TRBD1|TRBJ2-2|TRBV4-1
CASSHQHTGAAGELFF
TGCGCCAGCAGCCACCAACACACAGGGGCCGCCGGGGAGCTGTTTTTT
>NA|NA|TRBJ1-4|TRBV7-9
CASSFWEGQDEKLFF
TGTGCCAGCAGCTTTTGGGAGGGCCAGGATGAAAAACTGTTTTTT
>NA|NA|TRBJ1-2|TRBV9
CASSDALTDYPNYGYTF
TGTGCCAGCAGCGACGCTTTGACGGACTACCCTAACTATGGCTACACCTTC
>NA|TRBD1|TRBJ2-1|TRBV4-1
CASSQVPPGGLNYNEQFF
TGCGCCAGCAGCCAAGTTCCGCCAGGGGGCCTGAATTACAATGAGCAGTTCTTC
>NA|NA|TRBJ1-6|TRBV2
CASRREAAYSPLHF
TGTGCCAGCAGAAGGGAGGCAGCTTATTCACCCCTCCACTTT
>NA|NA|TRBJ1-3|TRBV4-2
CASSQVVKGTGNTIYF
TGTGCCAGCAGCCAAGTTGTTAAAGGGACAGGAAACACCATATATTTT
>NA|NA|TRBJ2-2|TRBV7-3
CASSPMRANTGELFF
TGTGCCAGCAGCCCAATGCGGGCGAACACCGGGGAGCTGTTTTTT
>NA|NA|TRBJ2-5|TRBV10-3
CAISQSSQETQYF
TGTGCCATCAGCCAGTCCTCCCAAGAGACCCAGTACTTC
>NA|TRBD1|TRBJ1-6|TRBV5-4
CASSPGQLGGKNSPLHF
TGTGCCAGCAGCCCTGGCCAGTTAGGGGGCAAGAATTCACCCCTCCACTTT
>NA|TRBD1|TRBJ2-5|TRBV4-1
CASSRGTGVGETQYF
TGCGCCAGCAGCCGGGGGACAGGCGTGGGGGAGACCCAGTACTTC
>NA|NA|TRBJ2-5|TRBV5-4
CASSQVHQETQYF
TGTGCCAGCAGCCAGGTCCATCAAGAGACCCAGTACTTC
>NA|NA|TRBJ2-5|TRBV3-1/TRBV3-2
CASRHRSDQETQYF
TGTGCCAGTAGACACAGGAGCGACCAAGAGACCCAGTACTTC
>NA|NA|TRBJ2-1|TRBV4-1
CASSQDKGTKHNEQFF
TGCGCCAGCAGCCAAGATAAGGGGACAAAACACAATGAGCAGTTCTTC
>few|NA|TRBJ2-7|TRBV7-9
CASSQVGGEQYF
TGTGCCAGCAGCCAGGTGGGTGGCGAGCAGTACTTC
>NA|NA|TRBJ1-4|TRBV7-8
CASSLGQGQRNEKLFF
TGTGCCAGCAGCTTAGGTCAGGGACAAAGAAATGAAAAACTGTTTTTT
>many|NA|TRBJ1-4|TRBV4-2
CASSQGGGNEKLFF
TGTGCCAGCAGCCAAGGGGGCGGTAATGAAAAACTGTTTTTT
>NA|NA|TRBJ1-4|TRBV5-8
CASSFRLATNEKLFF
TGTGCCAGCAGCTTCCGACTGGCAACTAATGAAAAACTGTTTTTT
>NA|NA|TRBJ2-3|TRBV12-3/TRBV12-4
CASSPRADTQYF
TGTGCCAGCAGCCCGAGGGCTGATACGCAGTATTTT
>NA|NA|TRBJ1-4|TRBV19
CASSRLVAGKLFF
TGTGCCAGTAGTCGCCTTGTGGCGGGAAAACTGTTTTTT
>NA|NA|TRBJ1-5|TRBV13
CASSLDGKEPQHF
TGTGCCAGCAGCTTAGACGGGAAAGAGCCCCAGCATTTT